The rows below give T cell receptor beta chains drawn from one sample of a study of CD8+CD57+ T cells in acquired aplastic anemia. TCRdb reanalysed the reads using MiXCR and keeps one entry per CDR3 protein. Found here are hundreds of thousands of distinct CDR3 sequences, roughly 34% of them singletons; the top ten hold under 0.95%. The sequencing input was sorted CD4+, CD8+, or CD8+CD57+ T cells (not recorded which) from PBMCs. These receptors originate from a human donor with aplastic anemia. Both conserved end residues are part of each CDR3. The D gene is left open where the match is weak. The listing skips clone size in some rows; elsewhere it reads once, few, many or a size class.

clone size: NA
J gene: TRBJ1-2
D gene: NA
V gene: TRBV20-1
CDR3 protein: CASRLAQANYGYTF
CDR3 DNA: TGTGCCAGTAGATTAGCCCAGGCTAACTATGGCTACACCTTC

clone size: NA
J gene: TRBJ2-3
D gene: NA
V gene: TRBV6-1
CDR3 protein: CASSQIAVSTDTQYF
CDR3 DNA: TGTGCCAGCAGCCAAATCGCGGTAAGCACAGATACGCAGTATTTT

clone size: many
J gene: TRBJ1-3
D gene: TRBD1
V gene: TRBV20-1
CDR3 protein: CSARDDRGYGNTIYF
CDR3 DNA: TGCAGTGCTAGAGATGACAGGGGTTACGGAAACACCATATATTTT

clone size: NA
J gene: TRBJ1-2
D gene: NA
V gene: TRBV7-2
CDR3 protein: CASSQEGVDYGYTF
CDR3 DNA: TGTGCCAGCAGCCAAGAGGGCGTTGACTATGGCTACACCTTC

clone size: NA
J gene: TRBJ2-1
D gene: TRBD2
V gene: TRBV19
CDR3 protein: CASSSGSSYNEQFF
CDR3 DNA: TGTGCCAGTAGTAGCGGGAGCTCCTACAATGAGCAGTTCTTC

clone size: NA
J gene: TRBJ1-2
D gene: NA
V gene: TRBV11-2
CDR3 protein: CASSSKRTDEGGYTF
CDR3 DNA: TGTGCCAGCAGCTCTAAACGGACAGACGAGGGTGGCTACACCTTC

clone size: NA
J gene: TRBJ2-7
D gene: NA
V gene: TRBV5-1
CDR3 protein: CASSLRDASYEQYF
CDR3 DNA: TGCGCCAGCAGCTTAAGGGACGCCTCCTACGAGCAGTACTTC

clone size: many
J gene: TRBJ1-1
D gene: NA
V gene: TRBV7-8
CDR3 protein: CASSLAQGTEAFF
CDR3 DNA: TGTGCCAGCAGCTTAGCTCAGGGTACTGAAGCTTTCTTT

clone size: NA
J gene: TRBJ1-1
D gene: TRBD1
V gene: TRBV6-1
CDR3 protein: CASSGDRVNTEAFF
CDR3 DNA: TGTGCCAGCAGTGGGGACAGGGTGAACACTGAAGCTTTCTTT

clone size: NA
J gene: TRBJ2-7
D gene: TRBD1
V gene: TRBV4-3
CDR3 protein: CASSQESRGSYEQYF
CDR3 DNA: TGCGCCAGCAGCCAAGAATCCAGGGGGTCGTACGAGCAGTACTTC

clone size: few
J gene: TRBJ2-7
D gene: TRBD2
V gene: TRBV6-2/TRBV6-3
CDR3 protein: CASTEFGTSGKQYF
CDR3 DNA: TGTGCCAGCACCGAATTCGGGACTAGCGGGAAGCAGTACTTC

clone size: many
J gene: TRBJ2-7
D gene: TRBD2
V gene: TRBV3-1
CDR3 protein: CATTSGSYEQYF
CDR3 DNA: TGTGCCACTACTAGCGGGAGCTACGAGCAGTACTTC

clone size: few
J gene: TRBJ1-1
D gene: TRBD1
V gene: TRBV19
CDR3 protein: CASKTGPNTEAFF
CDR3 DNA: TGTGCCAGTAAGACAGGGCCTAACACTGAAGCTTTCTTT

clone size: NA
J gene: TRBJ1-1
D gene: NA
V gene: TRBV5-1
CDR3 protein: CASSFVENTEAFF
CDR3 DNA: TGCGCCAGCAGCTTCGTAGAGAACACTGAAGCTTTCTTT

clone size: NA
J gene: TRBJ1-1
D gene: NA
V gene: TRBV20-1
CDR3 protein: CSAPEVMNTEAFF
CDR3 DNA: TGCAGTGCACCAGAAGTAATGAACACTGAAGCTTTCTTT

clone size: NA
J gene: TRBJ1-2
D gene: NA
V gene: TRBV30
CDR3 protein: CAWSINAGMRDYGYTF
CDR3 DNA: TGTGCCTGGAGTATAAACGCTGGGATGAGGGATTATGGCTACACCTTC

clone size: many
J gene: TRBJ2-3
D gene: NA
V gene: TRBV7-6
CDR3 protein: CASSPRPSGTDTQYF
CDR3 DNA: TGTGCCAGCAGCCCGCGACCATCGGGCACAGATACGCAGTATTTT

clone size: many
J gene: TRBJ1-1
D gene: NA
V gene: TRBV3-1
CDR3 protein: CASSQGRDTEAFF
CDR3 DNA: TGTGCCAGCAGCCAGGGACGAGACACTGAAGCTTTCTTT

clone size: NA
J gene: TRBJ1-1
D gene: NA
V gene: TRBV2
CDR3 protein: CASSQGRNTGAFF
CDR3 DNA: TGTGCCAGCAGTCAGGGTAGGAACACTGGAGCTTTCTTT

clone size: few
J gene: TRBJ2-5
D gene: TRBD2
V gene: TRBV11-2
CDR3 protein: CASSPGLAGTQETQYF
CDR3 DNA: TGTGCCAGCAGCCCGGGACTAGCGGGAACCCAAGAGACCCAGTACTTC

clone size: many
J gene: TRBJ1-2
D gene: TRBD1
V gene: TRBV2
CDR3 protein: CASSGGQKYVGYTF
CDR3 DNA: TGTGCCAGCAGTGGGGGACAGAAGTATGTTGGCTACACCTTC

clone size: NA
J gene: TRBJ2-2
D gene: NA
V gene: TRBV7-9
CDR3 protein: CASSFGAANTGELFF
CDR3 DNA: TGTGCCAGCAGCTTCGGAGCTGCGAACACCGGGGAGCTGTTTTTT

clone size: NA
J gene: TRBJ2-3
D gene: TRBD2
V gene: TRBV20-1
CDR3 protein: CSARDSGLAGVTDTQYF
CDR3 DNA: TGCAGTGCTAGAGACAGCGGACTAGCGGGAGTAACAGATACGCAGTATTTT

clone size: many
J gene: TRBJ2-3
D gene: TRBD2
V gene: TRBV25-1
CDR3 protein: CASTTSGGPSTDTQYF
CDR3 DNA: TGTGCCAGCACCACTAGCGGGGGGCCTAGCACAGATACGCAGTATTTT

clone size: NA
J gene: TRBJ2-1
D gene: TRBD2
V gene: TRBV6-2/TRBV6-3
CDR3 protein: CASSLRLAGGGNEQFF
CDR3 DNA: TGTGCCAGCAGTTTACGACTAGCGGGGGGCGGAAATGAGCAGTTCTTC

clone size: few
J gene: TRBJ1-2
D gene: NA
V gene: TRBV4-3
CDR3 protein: CASSQALGGIGTNYGYTF
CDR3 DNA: TGCGCCAGCAGCCAAGCGTTAGGAGGGATTGGCACTAACTATGGCTACACCTTC

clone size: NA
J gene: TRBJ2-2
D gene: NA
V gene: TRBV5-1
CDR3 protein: CASSIQGNTGELFF
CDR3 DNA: TGCGCCAGCAGTATACAGGGGAACACCGGGGAGCTGTTTTTT

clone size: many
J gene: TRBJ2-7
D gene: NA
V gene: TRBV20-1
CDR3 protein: CSATRPNPGEQYF
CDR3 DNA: TGCAGTGCGACCCGGCCCAACCCGGGGGAGCAGTACTTC

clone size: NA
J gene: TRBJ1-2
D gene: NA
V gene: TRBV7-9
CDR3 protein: CASGRAGGYTF
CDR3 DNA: TGTGCCAGCGGTAGGGCCGGCGGCTACACCTTC